This T cell receptor beta chain was recorded in a study of blood T cells in healthy people across ages. Study-wide background: Using template switching, researchers captured about one barcoded beta molecule for each two T cells.

A second PCR, run for roughly 7 to 11 cycles, used a sample-barcoded 5' primer plus a J-beta primer mix. One entry per CDR3 protein results from TCRdb running MiXCR on the 5' RACE reads. In the table there are roughly 560,000 distinct CDR3 sequences, nearly 25% of which are singletons. CDR3 length: 14 amino acids. Losses at the gene ends were 5 bases for V and 3 bases for J; bases not matched to a gene: 5. Germline V gene sequence: CDR1 MDHEN, CDR2 SYDVKM. The data also belong to a second study, concerning T cells of mothers and their children.

This chain connects TRBV28 to TRBJ2-7; 9 nucleotides align to TRBD2. The clonotype originates from a boy aged 10-17 years in good health. Sample: blood. The DNA of the CDR3 is TGTGCCAGCAGTGCCCGACTAGCGGTCTACGAGCAGTACTTC. It codes for CASSARLAVYEQYF.